A single sample is the source of the 29 T cell receptor beta chains below, sequenced in a study of blood T cell repertoires in COVID-19. Assay used: immunoSEQ multiplex PCR; TCRdb lists only in-frame clones, some missing. The sample contains roughly 200,000 clones, about 85% of which appear only once. The sequenced sample was peripheral blood. These receptors were collected from a middle-aged woman with COVID-19, enrolled during active disease.

This clone was observed a single time. The J gene is TRBJ1-1, the V gene TRBV6-2 or TRBV6-3; 8 nucleotides line up with TRBD1. V lost 4 bases and J lost 4; bases outside the gene matches: 5. CDR1 is MNHEY and CDR2 is SVGEGT in the germline V gene. There are 14 residues in the CDR3. The CDR3 DNA follows: TGTGCCAGCAGTTCCAAGGGACAGGTCACTGAAGCTTTCTTT. It specifies CASSSKGQVTEAFF.

V and J are TRBV28 and TRBJ1-5; D possibly corresponds to TRBD1 (6 bases). Deletions cut 2 bases from V and 4 bases from J, with 12 bases between. Germline V gene sequence: CDR1 MDHEN, CDR2 SYDVKM. The length of the CDR3 is 15 residues. CDR3 DNA: TGTGCCAGCAGTTTAGGCCGGGACATAAATCAGCCCCAGCATTTT. It translates to CASSLGRDINQPQHF.

The V and J genes are TRBV18 and TRBJ1-1; no clear D. CDR1 KGHSH and CDR2 LQKENI come from the germline V gene. The CDR3 has 16 residues. Trimming pared 3 bases from V and 0 bases from J, leaving 14 bases between. The CDR3 DNA is TGTGCCAGCTCACCTATAGGCGGGAACGTGAACACTGAAGCTTTCTTT. This translates into CASSPIGGNVNTEAFF.

The chain combines TRBV28 with TRBJ2-5, with D possibly TRBD1 on 6 matching bases. V lost 6 bases and J 4 bases, leaving 15 bases between the germline ends. The CDR3 has 14 residues. Per germline, CDR1 MDHEN and CDR2 SYDVKM. The CDR3 reads CASSWTAVGETQYF. CDR3 bases: TGTGCCAGCAGCTGGACAGCGGTGGGAGAGACCCAGTACTTC.

This chain connects TRBV5-6 to TRBJ2-5; a possible D gene is TRBD1 (5 bases). V lost 6 bases and J lost 2, with 11 bases in between. The CDR3 sequence is 13 residues long. Germline V CDR1 and CDR2: SGHDT, YYEEEE. For the CDR3, the DNA is TGTGCCAGCAACAAACAGGAGCAAGAGACCCAGTACTTC. Its protein is CASNKQEQETQYF.

The chain carries TRBV3-1 (or the pseudogene TRBV3-2) and TRBJ2-7; 8 bases fit TRBD1. The ends lost 8 bases at V and 5 bases at J; junction bases unmatched: 8. The CDR3 sequence is 13 residues long. CDR1 and CDR2 from the germline V gene are LGHDT and YNNKEL (reference sequence). The DNA for the CDR3 is TGTGCCAGCGCGACAGGGGATTTACACGAGCAGTACTTC. It specifies CASATGDLHEQYF.

The V and J genes are TRBV10-2 and TRBJ1-2; no clear D. Germline V gene data show CDR1 as WSHSY and CDR2 as SAAADI. V was pared by 10 bases and J by 6 bases, with 18 bases between. The CDR3 is made up of 13 amino acids. The CDR3 is CATVELAENGYTF. The CDR3 DNA sequence: TGCGCCACGGTGGAGTTGGCGGAGAATGGCTACACCTTC.

In this sample, this clone turned up once. The rearrangement links TRBV3-1 (or the pseudogene TRBV3-2) to TRBJ1-1; 9 bases map to TRBD1. The V segment lost 4 bases and the J segment 3 bases; nucleotides outside the gene matches: 6. Germline V lookup: CDR1 LGHDT, CDR2 YNNKEL (reference sequence). The CDR3 spans 15 residues. CDR3 in amino acids: CASSPYRDRDTEAFF. Here the CDR3 DNA reads TGTGCCAGCAGCCCCTACCGGGACAGGGACACTGAAGCTTTCTTT.

This clone was found a few times. The chain carries TRBV4-2 and TRBJ1-4; 7 nucleotides align to TRBD1. V lost 2 bases and J lost 4; bases outside the gene matches: 4. Germline CDR1 is LGHNA and CDR2 is YNFKEQ. The CDR3 contains 15 residues. The chain's CDR3 is CASSQQTGYNEKLFF. DNA for the CDR3: TGTGCCAGCAGCCAACAGACAGGGTATAATGAAAAACTGTTTTTT.

The chain is built from TRBV18 and TRBJ2-4, with TRBD1 as a possible D gene (5 bases). V lost 0 bases, J lost 6 bases, and 9 bases lay in between. The CDR3 is made up of 14 amino acids. From germline, CDR1 is KGHSH and CDR2 LQKENI. As DNA, the CDR3 is TGTGCCAGCTCACCACCGGCAGGGTTAAACATTCAGTACTTC. It encodes CASSPPAGLNIQYF.

V is TRBV12-5 and J is TRBJ2-3; D call uncertain. V was clipped by 1 base and J by 2 bases, with 7 bases between them. The CDR3 has 14 amino acids. In germline, CDR1 is LGHNT, CDR2 FRNRAP. CDR3 protein: CASGLGLPTDTQYF. In DNA form, the CDR3 reads TGTGCTAGTGGTTTGGGACTCCCCACAGATACGCAGTATTTT.

This clone has only one observation. The chain joins TRBV15 to TRBJ2-7, with 13 bases fitting TRBD2. Germline-derived CDR1 and CDR2 are LNHNV and YYDKDF (reference sequence). The ends lost 1 base at V and 4 bases at J; junction bases unmatched: 1. This CDR3 is 15 amino acids long. The chain's CDR3 is CATSRGTSGSYEQYF. Here the CDR3 DNA reads TGTGCCACCAGCAGAGGGACTAGCGGGAGTTACGAGCAGTACTTC.

V gene TRBV7-6 combines with J gene TRBJ2-3; D is unresolved. This CDR3 region has 14 residues. V lost 6 bases to trimming and J lost 0 bases, with 10 bases between them. Germline V gene sequence: CDR1 SGHVS, CDR2 FNYEAQ. CDR3 DNA: TGTGCCAGCAGAAGCAGGCCTAGCACAGATACGCAGTATTTT. Translating gives CASRSRPSTDTQYF.

The genes are TRBV6-5 and TRBJ2-3, with D tentatively TRBD1 (6 bases). This CDR3 comprises 15 residues. The germline V gene encodes CDR1 MNHEY and CDR2 SVGAGI. Deletions cut 2 bases from V and 2 bases from J, with 11 bases between. CDR3 sequence reads: CASSYGQIYTDTQYF. In nucleotides, the CDR3 is TGTGCCAGCAGTTACGGACAGATTTACACAGATACGCAGTATTTT.

The V call is TRBV6-2 or TRBV6-3, the J call TRBJ1-2; 7 nucleotides match TRBD1. The CDR3 length is 12 residues. The germline gives CDR1 MNHEY, CDR2 SVGEGT. Trimming cost V 0 bases and J 11 bases; bases outside gene matches: 3. CDR3 DNA: TGTGCCAGCAGTTACTCCGACAGGGCGTACACCTTC. Residues: CASSYSDRAYTF.

The table lists this clone with many counts. The V gene is TRBV6-2 or TRBV6-3, the J gene TRBJ2-1, with 8 bases identical to TRBD2. The ends lost 0 bases at V and 9 bases at J; junction bases unmatched: 7. The CDR3 runs to 15 residues. The germline V gene has CDR1 MNHEY and CDR2 SVGEGT. CDR3 bases: TGTGCCAGCAGTTACTCGATAACGGGGGGGTTTGAGCAGTTCTTC. Translation: CASSYSITGGFEQFF.

The V and J genes are TRBV27 and TRBJ1-1; D unclear. The CDR3 length is 15 residues. The ends were cut back, 2 bases at V and 1 base at J, with 11 bases in the middle. Germline assignment: CDR1 MNHEY and CDR2 SMNVEV (reference sequence). In nucleotides, the CDR3 is TGTGCCAGCAGTTTAAAACCACAGCCGAACACTGAAGCTTTCTTT. It specifies CASSLKPQPNTEAFF.

The CDR3 nucleotides read TGCGCCAGCAGCTTGTTGCTAGCTGGGAGGGGGGGCACAGATACGCAGTATTTT. Translation gives CASSLLLAGRGGTDTQYF. The chain recombines TRBV5-1 with TRBJ2-3, with D maybe TRBD2 (7 bases). CDR3 length: 18 amino acids. Trimming shortened V by 1 base and J by 1 base, and 19 bases separated the two germline ends. Germline CDR1 and CDR2: SGHRS and YFSETQ.

This clone was seen once. This sequence joins TRBV6-2 or TRBV6-3 and TRBJ2-4; D is possibly TRBD1 (5 bases). With 2 bases removed from V and 3 bases from J, the gap between germline ends came to 11 bases. CDR1 is MNHEY and CDR2 is SVGEGT in the germline V gene. This CDR3 contains 15 residues. CDR3 region: CASSYGRVVKNIQYF. CDR3 bases: TGTGCCAGCAGTTACGGCAGGGTCGTCAAAAACATTCAGTACTTC.

The chain recombines TRBV7-8 with TRBJ1-1; no reliable D call. CDR1 and CDR2 from the germline V gene are SGHVS and FQNEAQ. The CDR3 runs 14 residues. V gave up 3 bases and J gave up 2 bases, with 10 bases separating them. The CDR3 DNA reads as TGTGCCAGCAGCTTCGAATCCTACAACACTGAAGCTTTCTTT. This gives the protein CASSFESYNTEAFF.

This rearrangement joins TRBV7-9 to TRBJ2-2; the D gene is possibly TRBD2 (6 bases). The germline V gene encodes CDR1 SEHNR and CDR2 FQNEAQ (reference sequence). The CDR3 sequence is 17 residues long. The germline V and J ends were trimmed by 6 bases and 1 base, with 18 bases remaining between them. The CDR3 loop is CASSRTLAAKNTGELFF. As DNA, the CDR3 is TGTGCCAGCAGTCGAACCTTAGCGGCAAAGAACACCGGGGAGCTGTTTTTT.

The chain carries TRBV7-2 and TRBJ2-5, with TRBD1 matching 8 bases. The trim removed 2 bases at V and 7 bases at J, leaving 6 bases unmatched. There are 14 residues in the CDR3. Germline lookup yields CDR1 SGHTA and CDR2 FQGNSA. The chain's CDR3 is CASSLNGQGGTQYF. Written as DNA, the CDR3 is TGTGCCAGCAGCTTAAACGGACAGGGAGGGACCCAGTACTTC.

In DNA, the CDR3 is TGTGCCAGCAGTGCTCTTCACGGGACACTTAATGAAAAACTGTTTTTT. The encoded protein is CASSALHGTLNEKLFF. The chain uses TRBV2 and TRBJ1-4; D may be TRBD1 (6 bases). With 4 bases removed from V and 4 bases from J, the gap between germline ends came to 16 bases. Germline-derived CDR1 and CDR2 are SNHLY and FYNNEI. This CDR3 is built from 16 residues.

In nucleotides, the CDR3 is TGTGCCAGCAGCTTAGGTGGCCTAGGGGCAAGCACAGATACGCAGTATTTT. Translation: CASSLGGLGASTDTQYF. V gene TRBV11-2 combines with J gene TRBJ2-3, with D tentatively TRBD1 (5 bases). This CDR3 is built from 17 residues. V was cut by 1 base and J by 0 bases, with 14 bases left in between. Germline CDR1 SGHAT, CDR2 FQNNGV. Complete variable domain (other parts from reference TRBV11-2 and TRBJ2-3): EAGVAQSPRYKIIEKRQSVAFWCNPISGHATLYWYQQILGQGPKLLIQFQNNGVVDDSQLPKDRFSAERLKGVDSTLKIQPAKLEDSAVYLCASSLGGLGASTDTQYFGPGTRLTVL.

The genes are TRBV5-1 and TRBJ2-7; no reliable D call. Trimming removed 1 base at V and 3 bases at J, with 11 bases between. CDR3 length: 14 amino acids. The germline V gene encodes CDR1 SGHRS and CDR2 YFSETQ. CDR3 loop: CASSLISADYEQYF. The CDR3 region has the DNA TGCGCCAGCAGCTTGATCAGTGCGGACTACGAGCAGTACTTC. Supplemented by reference TRBV5-1 and TRBJ2-7, the full variable domain reads KAGVTQTPRYLIKTRGQQVTLSCSPISGHRSVSWYQQTPGQGLQFLFEYFSETQRNKGNFPGRFSGRQFSNSRSEMNVSTLELGDSALYLCASSLISADYEQYFGPGTRLTVT.

V is TRBV27 and J is TRBJ2-7; 11 nucleotides match TRBD2. The J segment lost 4 bases and the V segment lost 9 bases, leaving 23 bases of the junction unmatched. CDR1 is MNHEY and CDR2 is SMNVEV in the germline V gene (reference sequence). The CDR3 contains 19 residues. This chain's CDR3 is CASLKSGTSGDRIGYEQYF. The CDR3, as DNA: TGTGCCAGTCTCAAGTCCGGGACTAGCGGTGATAGGATCGGTTACGAGCAGTACTTC.

This sequence joins TRBV12-3 or TRBV12-4 and TRBJ1-6; a weak D match, TRBD1 (6 bases). The V and J ends lost 3 bases and 15 bases respectively, with 9 bases between them. This CDR3 region has 11 residues. CDR3 residues: CASSLGGLLHF. CDR3 coding DNA: TGTGCCAGCAGTTTGGGGGGGCTCCTCCACTTT.

The chain couples TRBV2 to TRBJ1-2; tentatively, D is TRBD1 (6 bases). The germline V and J ends were trimmed by 7 bases and 4 bases, with 16 bases remaining between them. Looked up from germline, CDR1 is SNHLY and CDR2 is FYNNEI. This CDR3 has 14 residues. CDR3 nucleotides: TGTGCCAGCAACCCCCGGCAGGGGAGCTATGGCTACACCTTC. The encoded protein is CASNPRQGSYGYTF.

This sequence joins TRBV5-6 and TRBJ2-6, with D possibly being TRBD1 (5 bases). The CDR3 has 16 residues. Germline loops: CDR1 SGHDT, CDR2 YYEEEE. V lost 3 bases and J 4 bases, leaving 14 bases between the germline ends. The CDR3 sequence: CASSSTGTLGANVLTF. The CDR3 nucleotides are TGTGCCAGCAGCTCTACAGGTACACTCGGGGCCAACGTCCTGACTTTC.